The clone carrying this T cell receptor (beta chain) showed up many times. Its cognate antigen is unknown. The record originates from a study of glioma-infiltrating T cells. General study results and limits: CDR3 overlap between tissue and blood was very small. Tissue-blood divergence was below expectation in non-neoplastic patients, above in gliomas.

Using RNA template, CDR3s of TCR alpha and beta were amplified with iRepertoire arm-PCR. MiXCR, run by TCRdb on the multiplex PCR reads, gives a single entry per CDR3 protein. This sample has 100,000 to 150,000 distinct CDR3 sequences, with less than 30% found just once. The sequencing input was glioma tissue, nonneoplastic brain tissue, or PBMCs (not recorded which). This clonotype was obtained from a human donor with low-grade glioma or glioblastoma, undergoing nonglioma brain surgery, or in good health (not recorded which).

The CDR3 loop reads CASSLGTSSYNEQFF. In DNA form, the CDR3 reads TGTGCCAGCAGCCTCGGAACTAGCTCCTACAATGAGCAGTTCTTC. The chain links TRBV7-8 to TRBJ2-1; TRBD2 might be the D (5 bases). With 5 bases removed from V and 0 bases from J, the gap between germline ends came to 11 bases. Germline CDR1 is SGHVS and CDR2 is FQNEAQ. This CDR3 is 15 amino acids long.